Listed here are 30 T cell receptor beta chains from one sample, sequenced in a study of cytomegalovirus exposure and HLA in healthy donors. The repertoire was sequenced with immunoSEQ multiplex PCR; TCRdb's copy has only in-frame clones and lacks some. The table has about 240,000 clones, around 87% seen once. Sequenced input: PBMCs. Receptor source: a woman in her 30s in good health and CMV-seropositive.

The V gene is TRBV2, the J gene TRBJ2-3; the match to TRBD2 covers 7 bases. Looked up from germline, CDR1 is SNHLY and CDR2 is FYNNEI. The CDR3 is made up of 17 amino acids. V lost 6 bases to trimming and J lost 2 bases; unmatched junction nucleotides: 14. The CDR3 DNA reads as TGTGCCAGCAGCTTACGACAAGCGGGACTATTCACAGATACGCAGTATTTT. Protein: CASSLRQAGLFTDTQYF.

This chain links TRBV12-2 with TRBJ1-5. TRBV12-2 is a pseudogene segment. CDR3 size: 14 residues. The CDR3 DNA follows: TGTGCAAGTCGCCCTCGGGATAGCAATCAGCCCCAGCATTTT. It is translated as CASRPRDSNQPQHF.

The chain has TRBV12-5 and TRBJ2-1, with D maybe TRBD2 (5 bases). Germline-derived CDR1 and CDR2 are LGHNT and FRNRAP. V lost 8 bases and J lost 0, with 14 bases in between. The CDR3 runs 15 residues. In DNA form, the CDR3 reads TGTGCTAGTTCGACTACCCTGAGCTCCTACAATGAGCAGTTCTTC. Its protein is CASSTTLSSYNEQFF. Variable domain in full (rest from reference TRBV12-5 and TRBJ2-1): DARVTQTPRHKVTEMGQEVTMRCQPILGHNTVFWYRQTMMQGLELLAYFRNRAPLDDSGMPKDRFSAEMPDATLATLKIQPSEPRDSAVYFCASSTTLSSYNEQFFGPGTRLTVL.

The rearrangement joins TRBV29-1 to TRBJ2-1; no definite D call. The V and J ends lost 1 base and 4 bases respectively, with 14 bases between them. The CDR3 totals 15 residues. Per the germline V gene, CDR1 is SQVTM and CDR2 is ANQGSEA. CDR3 amino acids: CSVEGGASQYNEQFF. CDR3 nucleotides: TGCAGCGTTGAAGGAGGAGCCAGCCAGTACAATGAGCAGTTCTTC.

In its sample, this clone was seen a few times. V gene TRBV11-2 combines with J gene TRBJ2-7; the match to TRBD2 covers 14 bases. V shed 5 bases and J 3 bases; nucleotides not matched to a gene: 3. There are 15 residues in the CDR3. The germline CDR1 and CDR2 sequences are SGHAT and FQNNGV. The CDR3 DNA reads as TGTGCCAGCAGCATGGGACTAGCGGGAGTCTACGAGCAGTACTTC. Its translation is CASSMGLAGVYEQYF.

The chain joins TRBV7-6 to TRBJ2-6, with D hard to call. The V end was cut by 10 bases, the J end by 0 bases, with 10 bases between. The CDR3 is made up of 14 amino acids. Germline V lookup: CDR1 SGHVS, CDR2 FNYEAQ. CDR3 sequence: CATASGSGANVLTF. The CDR3, as DNA: TGTGCCACAGCGTCGGGCTCTGGGGCCAACGTCCTGACTTTC.

CDR3 residues: CASNPSGQGIHEQYF. As DNA, the CDR3 is TGTGCCAGCAATCCTTCGGGACAGGGTATCCACGAGCAGTACTTC. The chain uses TRBV28 and TRBJ2-7, with TRBD1 matching over 9 bases. The CDR3 extends over 15 amino acids. V dropped 7 bases and J dropped 5; count of bases not matched to a gene: 12. Germline V gene lookup returns CDR1 MDHEN and CDR2 SYDVKM.

This clone was seen only once. The chain has TRBV25-1 and TRBJ2-2; the D gene is possibly TRBD2 (6 bases). The V gene's germline CDR1 is MGHDK and CDR2 SYGVNS. Trimming stripped 7 bases from V and 6 bases from J, with 12 bases between. CDR3 length equals 13 residues. CDR3 protein: CASTPGDPGELFF. The DNA for the CDR3 is TGTGCCAGCACTCCGGGGGACCCCGGGGAGCTGTTTTTT.

This clone was recorded many times. This chain links TRBV2 with TRBJ2-1; a possible D gene is TRBD2 (5 bases). The CDR3 has 14 residues. V gave up 6 bases and J gave up 6 bases, with 15 bases separating them. In germline, CDR1 is SNHLY, CDR2 FYNNEI. The CDR3 reads CASRRTFLGNEQFF. The CDR3, as DNA: TGTGCCAGCAGACGGACTTTTTTAGGCAATGAGCAGTTCTTC.

This chain joins TRBV7-2 and TRBJ1-2, with D perhaps matching TRBD1 (6 bases). V gave up 5 bases and J gave up 3 bases, with 13 bases separating them. The germline gives CDR1 SGHTA, CDR2 FQGNSA. The CDR3 loop spans 14 amino acids. The CDR3 DNA reads TGTGCCAGCAGCAGAGAGACAGGCTACTATGGCTACACCTTC. Translation gives CASSRETGYYGYTF.

The rearrangement links TRBV27 to TRBJ2-7, with D possibly being TRBD2 (5 bases). Per germline, CDR1 MNHEY and CDR2 SMNVEV (reference sequence). This CDR3 comprises 14 residues. The V gene lost 0 bases and the J gene lost 4 bases, with 10 bases spanning the gap. The CDR3 region is CASSLSTSGYEQYF. CDR3 in DNA: TGTGCCAGCAGTTTATCGACGTCGGGATACGAGCAGTACTTC.

This CDR3 is CASSPVTGGASNEQFF. CDR3 DNA: TGTGCCAGCAGCCCCGTTACAGGGGGCGCATCCAATGAGCAGTTCTTC. The chain employs TRBV5-4 and TRBJ2-1; 9 bases are shared with TRBD1. V was pared by 4 bases and J by 6 bases, with 11 bases of the junction left unmatched. The V gene's germline CDR1 is SGHNT and CDR2 YYREEE (reference sequence). This CDR3 region has 16 residues.

Comments on this clone: This sample includes further DNA sequences coding for the same CDR3. The gene calls are TRBV5-1 and TRBJ2-5; 9 nucleotides agree with TRBD2. The CDR3 is 14 residues long. Germline-derived CDR1 and CDR2 are SGHRS and YFSETQ. V lost 4 bases and J lost 3; bases outside the gene matches: 4. In nucleotides, the CDR3 is TGCGCCAGCAGCCCGACTAGCGGAAAAGAGACCCAGTACTTC. Amino acid sequence: CASSPTSGKETQYF.

This rearrangement joins TRBV6-1 to TRBJ2-5; D remains unclear. V dropped 7 bases and J dropped 2 bases, with 11 bases sitting between them. Germline assignment: CDR1 MNHNS and CDR2 SASEGT. This CDR3 region has 13 residues. The CDR3 sequence is CASTMSVQETQYF. The DNA for the CDR3 is TGTGCCAGCACTATGAGTGTACAAGAGACCCAGTACTTC.

This clone was recorded only once. CDR3 residues: CASSTRDTQETQYF. The CDR3 coding sequence is TGTGCCAGCAGCACCCGGGACACCCAAGAGACCCAGTACTTC. This chain links TRBV5-6 with TRBJ2-5; tentative D call: TRBD1 (6 bases). CDR1 is SGHDT and CDR2 is YYEEEE in the germline V gene. V was pared by 4 bases and J by 1 base, with 11 bases between. There are 14 residues in the CDR3.

The chain employs TRBV21-1 and TRBJ1-2; the table's D gene call, TRBD1, was not cross checked with the DNA. TRBV21-1 is given as a pseudogene. The CDR3 totals 15 residues. The CDR3 nucleotides are TGTGCCAGCATCAGAGATAGGGGTCTTAACTATGGCTACACCTTC. This encodes CASIRDRGLNYGYTF.

The chain joins TRBV19 to TRBJ2-3; 8 nucleotides agree with TRBD1. V shed 3 bases, J shed 4 bases, and the junction held 3 bases outside the gene matches. The CDR3 runs to 14 residues. Per the germline V gene, CDR1 is LNHDA and CDR2 is SQIVND (reference sequence). The CDR3 reads CASSIRGLSDTQYF. In DNA, the CDR3 is TGTGCCAGTAGTATCAGGGGGCTCTCAGATACGCAGTATTTT.

The chain has TRBV11-2 and TRBJ1-1, with 8 bases identical to TRBD1. The CDR3 consists of 18 residues. Germline V gene data show CDR1 as SGHAT and CDR2 as FQNNGV. Unmatched junction bases numbered 20, after V lost 5 bases and J lost 6 bases. In nucleotides, the CDR3 is TGTGCCAGCAGCCACAACTCCACTTCGGACAGGGAGGTCGCTGAAGCTTTCTTT. Its protein is CASSHNSTSDREVAEAFF.

The gene calls are TRBV11-2 and TRBJ1-1; 7 nucleotides line up with TRBD1. Germline CDR1 reads SGHAT; CDR2 reads FQNNGV. V shed 5 bases, J shed 6 bases, and the junction held 12 bases outside the gene matches. The CDR3 runs to 15 residues. The CDR3 sequence: CASSLTGTELSEAFF. CDR3 DNA: TGTGCCAGCAGCCTAACCGGGACAGAGCTTTCTGAAGCTTTCTTT.

V gene TRBV9 combines with J gene TRBJ1-4, with D possibly TRBD1 on 6 matching bases. V lost 4 bases and J lost 4, with 11 bases in between. The CDR3 is made up of 14 amino acids. Germline assignment: CDR1 SGDLS and CDR2 YYNGEE. The DNA of the CDR3 is TGTGCCAGCAGCCAGGGGCCGAATAATGAAAAACTGTTTTTT. Protein product: CASSQGPNNEKLFF.

V and J are TRBV5-1 and TRBJ2-7; 14 bases match TRBD2. The V gene end was trimmed by 8 bases and the J gene end by 5 bases; junction bases not matched to a gene: 15. Germline loops: CDR1 SGHRS, CDR2 YFSETQ. CDR3 length: 17 residues. The CDR3 reads CASSKTVPGLAGDEQYF. CDR3 nucleotides: TGCGCCAGTTCAAAGACCGTCCCGGGACTAGCGGGAGACGAGCAGTACTTC.

This clone was seen once. The chain recombines TRBV14 with TRBJ2-3, with 10 bases lining up with TRBD2. Germline loops: CDR1 SGHDN, CDR2 FVKESK. The trim removed 1 base at V and 4 bases at J, leaving 17 bases unmatched. CDR3 length equals 20 residues. Written as DNA, the CDR3 is TGTGCCAGCAGCCAAGGAAGAGGTCGGTCTAGCGGGAGTGTGCCAGATACGCAGTATTTT. Amino acids: CASSQGRGRSSGSVPDTQYF.

This clone was counted a single time. The CDR3: CASSSRTGKNTGELFF. In DNA, the CDR3 is TGTGCCAGCAGCTCCCGGACAGGGAAGAACACCGGGGAGCTGTTTTTT. V gene TRBV11-3 combines with J gene TRBJ2-2; 8 bases fit TRBD1. Germline V gives CDR1 SGHNT, CDR2 YENEEA. The CDR3 has 16 residues. V was clipped by 4 bases and J by 1 base; unmatched bases: 5.

Only one count was recorded for this clone. The gene calls are TRBV19 and TRBJ1-2; D not certain. Trimming removed 6 bases at V and 8 bases at J, with 16 bases between. Germline V gene data show CDR1 as LNHDA and CDR2 as SQIVND (reference sequence). The CDR3 extends over 13 amino acids. The CDR3: CASRFLIAEGYTF. The CDR3 bases are TGTGCCAGTAGGTTTTTAATAGCAGAGGGCTACACCTTC.

The rearrangement uses TRBV4-1 and TRBJ2-5; D might be TRBD2 (5 bases). Germline V CDR1 and CDR2: MGHRA, YSYEKL. The CDR3 sequence is 13 residues long. V lost 2 bases and J 8 bases, leaving 12 bases between the germline ends. CDR3 sequence: CASSQLLDFTQYF. The DNA of the CDR3 is TGCGCCAGCAGCCAATTACTAGATTTCACCCAGTACTTC.

V and J are TRBV10-3 and TRBJ2-7; TRBD2 is a possible D gene (6 bases). CDR1 and CDR2 from the germline V gene are ENHRY and SYGVKD. V was cut by 5 bases and J by 6 bases, with 20 bases left in between. The CDR3 consists of 15 residues. CDR3 in DNA: TGTGCCATCAGTACCCGTGCGGGGCTGATTAGCGAGCAGTACTTC. Protein sequence: CAISTRAGLISEQYF.

The CDR3 nucleotides are TGCGCCAGCAGCTCAGGGGGCGCATATGGCTACACCTTC. Encoded protein: CASSSGGAYGYTF. This sequence joins TRBV5-1 and TRBJ1-2; 8 bases fit TRBD1. Germline lookup yields CDR1 SGHRS and CDR2 YFSETQ. After removal of 3 bases from V and 5 bases from J, the junction contained 3 bases not matched to a gene. CDR3 length: 13 amino acids.

The gene calls are TRBV5-5 and TRBJ2-7, with D unresolved. CDR3 length equals 14 residues. Deletions cut 1 base from V and 2 bases from J, with 10 bases between. In germline, CDR1 is SGHKS, CDR2 YYEKEE (reference sequence). CDR3 amino acids: CASSLSGTAYEQYF. The CDR3 DNA sequence: TGTGCCAGCAGCTTGTCCGGCACAGCCTACGAGCAGTACTTC.

The chain uses TRBV28 and TRBJ2-7; 8 bases match TRBD2. CDR1 MDHEN and CDR2 SYDVKM come from the germline V gene. The J segment lost 5 bases and the V segment lost 6 bases, leaving 12 bases of the junction unmatched. This CDR3 region has 15 residues. CDR3 protein: CASSAWSGRFNEQYF. Here the CDR3 DNA reads TGTGCCAGCAGCGCGTGGAGCGGGAGATTCAACGAGCAGTACTTC.

The chain is built from TRBV28 and TRBJ1-2; D unclear. The CDR3 runs 12 residues. V lost 7 bases to trimming and J lost 8 bases, with 14 bases between them. Germline CDR1 reads MDHEN; CDR2 reads SYDVKM. DNA for the CDR3: TGTGCCAGCACCTTGGGAGGGAGGGGCTACACCTTC. It translates to CASTLGGRGYTF.